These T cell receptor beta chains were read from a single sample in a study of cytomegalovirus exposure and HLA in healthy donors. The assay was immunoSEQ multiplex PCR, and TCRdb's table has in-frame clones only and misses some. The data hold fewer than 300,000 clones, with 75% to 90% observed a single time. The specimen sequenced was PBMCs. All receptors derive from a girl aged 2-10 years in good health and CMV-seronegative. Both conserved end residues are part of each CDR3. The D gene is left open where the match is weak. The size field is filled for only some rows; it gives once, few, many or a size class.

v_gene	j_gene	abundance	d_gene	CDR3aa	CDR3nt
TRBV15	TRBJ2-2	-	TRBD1	CASTGGVNTGELFF	TGTGCCTCGACAGGGGGTGTGAACACCGGGGAGCTGTTTTTT
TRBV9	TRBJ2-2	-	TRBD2	CASSVAGTSLTGELFF	TGTGCCAGCAGCGTAGCCGGGACTAGCTTAACCGGGGAGCTGTTTTTT
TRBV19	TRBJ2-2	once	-	CASSISHRTGELFF	TGTGCCAGCTCAATCTCACACCGCACCGGGGAGCTGTTTTTT
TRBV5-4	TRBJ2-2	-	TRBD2	CASSPELREGRGELFF	TGTGCCAGCAGCCCGGAACTGCGGGAGGGCCGCGGGGAGCTGTTTTTT
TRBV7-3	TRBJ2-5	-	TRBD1	CASSFRRTGGQETQYF	TGTGCCAGCAGCTTTCGCCGGACAGGGGGCCAAGAGACCCAGTACTTC
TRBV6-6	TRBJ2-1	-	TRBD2	CATTTSGSVSNEQFF	TGTGCCACGACGACTAGCGGGAGTGTTAGTAATGAGCAGTTCTTC
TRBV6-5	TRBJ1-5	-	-	CASSYTGSDQPQHF	TGTGCCAGCAGTTACACGGGATCGGATCAGCCCCAGCATTTT
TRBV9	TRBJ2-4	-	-	CASSVGGGGNIQYF	TGTGCCAGCAGCGTAGGGGGAGGGGGAAACATTCAGTACTTC
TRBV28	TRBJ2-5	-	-	CASRTVQETQYF	TGTGCCAGCCGGACTGTACAAGAGACCCAGTACTTC
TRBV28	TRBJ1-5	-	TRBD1	CASRAAGQGIYSNQPQHF	TGTGCCAGCAGGGCGGCGGGACAGGGGATTTATAGCAATCAGCCCCAGCATTTT
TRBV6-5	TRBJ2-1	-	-	CASENPGGVLNEQFF	TGTGCCAGCGAAAACCCGGGCGGGGTATTGAATGAGCAGTTCTTC
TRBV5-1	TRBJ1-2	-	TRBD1	CASSLGQPNYGYTF	TGCGCCAGCAGCCTGGGACAGCCTAACTATGGCTACACCTTC
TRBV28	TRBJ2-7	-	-	CASSFYAGPGSYEQYF	TGTGCCAGCAGTTTTTACGCGGGTCCAGGCAGCTACGAGCAGTACTTC
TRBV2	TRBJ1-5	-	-	CASRRSGVGNQPQHF	TGTGCCAGCAGGAGGAGCGGGGTTGGGAATCAGCCCCAGCATTTT
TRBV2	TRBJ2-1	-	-	CASSAEWWEQFF	TGTGCCAGCAGTGCTGAGTGGTGGGAGCAGTTCTTC
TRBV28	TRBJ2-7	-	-	CASSSPTPYEQYF	TGTGCCAGCAGTTCCCCCACTCCCTACGAGCAGTACTTC
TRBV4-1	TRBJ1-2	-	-	CASSPIFVDLRLYGYTF	TGCGCCAGCAGCCCTATTTTTGTGGACCTGAGACTATATGGCTACACCTTC
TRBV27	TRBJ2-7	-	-	CASSHRAGGYEQYF	TGTGCCAGCAGTCACCGGGCAGGGGGGTACGAGCAGTACTTC
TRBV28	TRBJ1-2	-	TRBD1	CASSLYLQDRPNYGYTF	TGTGCCAGCAGTTTATATCTCCAGGACAGGCCCAACTATGGCTACACCTTC
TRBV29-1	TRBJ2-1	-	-	CNVVPEYNEQFF	TGCAACGTTGTACCGGAGTACAATGAGCAGTTCTTC
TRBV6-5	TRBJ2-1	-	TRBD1	CASSHRDRGRGEQFF	TGTGCCAGCAGTCACCGGGACAGGGGCCGGGGTGAGCAGTTCTTC
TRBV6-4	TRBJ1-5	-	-	CAITGGVGCSNQPQHF	TGTGCCATCACGGGAGGGGTTGGATGTAGCAATCAGCCCCAGCATTTT
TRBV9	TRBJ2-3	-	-	CASSPVLDKSTDTQYF	TGTGCCAGCAGCCCTGTACTAGACAAAAGCACAGATACGCAGTATTTT
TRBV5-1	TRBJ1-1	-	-	CASSLEGTWVNTEAFF	TGCGCCAGCAGCTTGGAAGGGACATGGGTGAACACTGAAGCTTTCTTT
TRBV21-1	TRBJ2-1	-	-	CASAEYYGGAEEQFF	TGTGCCAGCGCCGAATACTATGGGGGGGCAGAAGAGCAGTTCTTC
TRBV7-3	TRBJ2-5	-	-	CASSPHNTGLETQYF	TGTGCCAGCAGCCCGCACAACACAGGGTTGGAGACCCAGTACTTC
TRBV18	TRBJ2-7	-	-	CASSPRGSAPYEQYF	TGTGCCAGCTCACCGAGAGGTTCGGCCCCCTACGAGCAGTACTTC
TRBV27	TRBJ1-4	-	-	CASSFQGPNEKLFF	TGTGCCAGCAGTTTTCAGGGCCCTAATGAAAAACTGTTTTTT
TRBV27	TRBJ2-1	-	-	CASSLSARNEQFF	TGTGCCAGCAGTTTGTCAGCTAGGAATGAGCAGTTCTTC
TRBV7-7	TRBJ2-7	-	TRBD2	CASSLGQGGDEQYF	TGTGCCAGCAGCTTGGGGCAGGGAGGGGACGAGCAGTACTTC
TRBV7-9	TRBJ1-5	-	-	CSSSLEGLGASQPQHF	TGTTCCAGCAGCTTAGAAGGTCTAGGGGCCAGTCAGCCCCAGCATTTT
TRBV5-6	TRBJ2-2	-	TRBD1	CASGRTGSTGELFF	TGTGCCAGCGGACGGACAGGGAGCACCGGGGAGCTGTTTTTT
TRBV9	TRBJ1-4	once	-	CASSPAGGWEKLFF	TGTGCCAGCAGCCCAGCGGGGGGTTGGGAAAAACTGTTTTTT
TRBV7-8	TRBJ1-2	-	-	CASRSEGDYGYTF	TGTGCCAGCAGGTCGGAGGGAGACTATGGCTACACCTTC
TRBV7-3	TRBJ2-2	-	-	CASSLASTGELFF	TGTGCCAGCAGCTTAGCTAGCACCGGGGAGCTGTTTTTT
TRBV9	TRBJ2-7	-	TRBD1	CASSAGTGRYEQYF	TGTGCCAGCAGCGCGGGGACAGGGCGCTACGAGCAGTACTTC
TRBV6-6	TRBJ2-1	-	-	CASSYGHVSYNEQFF	TGTGCCAGCAGTTACGGGCACGTCTCCTACAATGAGCAGTTCTTC
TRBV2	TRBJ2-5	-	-	CASESPDFQETQYF	TGTGCCAGCGAATCGCCGGACTTTCAAGAGACCCAGTACTTC
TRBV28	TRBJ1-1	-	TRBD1	CASSRLSLRTGAKNTEAFF	TGTGCCAGCAGTCGTCTATCCCTCCGGACAGGTGCAAAAAACACTGAAGCTTTCTTT
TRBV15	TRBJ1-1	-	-	CATSKPPAGWRMNTEAFF	TGTGCCACCAGCAAACCCCCCGCGGGGTGGAGAATGAACACTGAAGCTTTCTTT
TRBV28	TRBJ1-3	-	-	CASSLRYSGNTIYF	TGTGCCAGCAGTTTACGTTACTCTGGAAACACCATATATTTT
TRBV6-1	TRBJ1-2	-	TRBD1	CASSEGTGTNYGYTF	TGTGCCAGCAGTGAAGGGACAGGTACTAACTATGGCTACACCTTC